This is a list of T cell receptor beta chains from one sample in a study of regulatory T cells in long-lasting Graves disease. TCRdb fed the multiplex PCR reads into MiXCR, producing one record per CDR3 protein. Seen here are roughly 700,000 distinct CDR3 sequences, around 30% observed once, and the top ten hold about 40%. The material sequenced was peripheral blood mononuclear cells (PBMCs), taken when the disease was refractory, from a patient treated with antithyroid drugs. The source of these receptors is a female donor with Graves disease. The conserved cysteine and the conserved F or W are not part of the CDR3 here. The order of the fields is V gene, CDR3 length, J gene, CDR3 protein.

TRBV12-3/TRBV12-4,14,TRBJ2-5,ASSTNRGGSQETQY
TRBV4-1,16,TRBJ2-7,ASSRTQNWGRNYYEQY
TRBV19,12,TRBJ1-1,ASSIASPNTEAF
TRBV11-2,13,TRBJ2-5,ASSPTSGRRETQY
TRBV12-3/TRBV12-4,11,TRBJ2-5,ASSLMRVETQY
TRBV28,15,TRBJ1-2,ATTSPGEGNFGYGYT
TRBV6-2/TRBV6-3,14,TRBJ2-7,ASSEGRVRMRYEQY
TRBV2,11,TRBJ2-2,ASKSRGAGELF
TRBV3-1,12,TRBJ1-5,ASSQDTVNQPQH
TRBV12-3/TRBV12-4,12,TRBJ1-5,ASSFGTPNQPQH
TRBV12-3/TRBV12-4,14,TRBJ2-7,ASSTTSGQGVYEQY
TRBV20-1,11,TRBJ1-2,SAPAGTGVGYT
TRBV2,13,TRBJ1-4,ASSRDREFLEKLF
TRBV11-2,12,TRBJ2-7,ASSFPGTSYEQY
TRBV6-2/TRBV6-3,14,TRBJ1-6,ASSTIQGMDNSPLH
TRBV5-1,12,TRBJ2-7,ASSLQAGRYEQY
TRBV27,12,TRBJ1-2,ASSLGGGHYGYT
TRBV20-1,13,TRBJ2-7,SARDLGTGVFEQY
TRBV27,14,TRBJ2-7,ASRRHPQGADYEQY